These T cell receptor beta chains were read from a single sample in a study of shared clonotypes between healthy human individuals. TCRdb's table, derived via immunoSEQ multiplex PCR, lists solely in-frame clones and lacks some. The sample comprises about 2 million clones, approximately 94% of which are singletons, and 0.9% to 1.3% rests with the top ten. Sequencing was performed on naive CD8+ T cells sorted from blood. The receptors shown here come from a man younger than 35 in good health. Both conserved end residues are trimmed from each CDR3. The order of the fields is J gene, CDR3 length, V gene, CDR3 protein.

TRBJ2-5	12	TRBV7-9	ASSPGGGAETQY
TRBJ2-7	11	TRBV9	ASSVVSGAEQY
TRBJ2-7	14	TRBV13	ASSLAGSGRAYEQY
TRBJ2-5	17	TRBV5-4	ASSLLAAGKTRYQETQY
TRBJ1-4	13	TRBV28	ASSSPRPANEKLF
TRBJ2-5	12	TRBV30	AWSLAGGGLKQY
TRBJ1-1	11	TRBV9	ASSVELGVEAF
TRBJ2-1	13	TRBV7-8	ASSPDRGTYNEQF
TRBJ2-4	11	TRBV4-2	ASSQGNQGPQY
TRBJ1-1	13	TRBV10-2	ASSEIGEWNTEAF
TRBJ2-3	12	TRBV7-9	ASSLYFATDTQY
TRBJ2-5	13	TRBV7-9	ASTDGTGNSETQY
TRBJ2-7	10	TRBV6-5	ASSYGESEQY
TRBJ2-2	12	TRBV4-1	ASSPTVNTGELF
TRBJ1-2	13	TRBV4-1	ASSSPPGGSAGYT
TRBJ2-3	12	TRBV29-1	SVVGDSSTDTQY
TRBJ2-7	14	TRBV27	ASTNIVAGGPGEQY
TRBJ2-7	11	TRBV6-5	ASRAGLSHEQY
TRBJ1-3	12	TRBV5-6	ASSLGSSPHTIY
TRBJ2-7	12	TRBV6-1	ASSEGQTSYEQY
TRBJ2-7	11	TRBV14	ASSWQGGYEQY
TRBJ2-3	11	TRBV11-2	ASSNTVGDTQY
TRBJ2-1	14	TRBV11-2	ASSWILAGSYNEQF
TRBJ1-5	10	TRBV19	AGGTGNQPQH
TRBJ1-2	12	TRBV5-6	ASSRGDSHYGYT
TRBJ1-4	14	TRBV4-1	ASSQDQDSLYEKLF
TRBJ2-7	12	TRBV27	ASSLYRTGGEQY
TRBJ2-7	14	TRBV29-1	SVENSGLGGVYEQY
TRBJ2-3	14	TRBV2	ASSEGVFDLADTQY
TRBJ1-5	12	TRBV5-6	AGSLTGYHEPQH
TRBJ2-7	14	TRBV6-4	ASSDSCQLLCYEQY
TRBJ2-5	12	TRBV7-9	ASSSIQGLETQY
TRBJ1-6	12	TRBV5-5	ASSAAGGGSPLH
TRBJ2-3	13	TRBV10-3	AISESGQGPDTQY
TRBJ2-1	12	TRBV5-6	ASSFGTPYNEQF
TRBJ2-7	13	TRBV19	ASIELAGSSYEQY
TRBJ2-7	13	TRBV27	ASRGGTSGREEQY
TRBJ1-6	12	TRBV30	AWATENYNSPLH
TRBJ2-1	17	TRBV6-1	ASSDSRNGLAGGRDEQF
TRBJ2-3	12	TRBV5-6	ASSLEPSTDTQY
TRBJ1-2	11	TRBV19	ASSIAGPYGYT
TRBJ2-2	13	TRBV7-7	ASSLELGSTGELF